Listed below are T cell receptor beta chains from one sample, sequenced in a study of T cell responses to AZD1222 COVID-19 vaccine. The data were produced by immunoSEQ multiplex PCR, yet TCRdb's version contains in-frame clones alone and is incomplete. The table includes tens of thousands of clones, roughly 88% detected once. Here the sequenced sample was peripheral blood, taken 28 days after the second AZD1222 dose. Receptors were obtained from an adult who received the AZD1222 COVID-19 vaccine. Each CDR3 is given with its conserved first and last residue. The D gene is left open where the match is weak. Not every row has a clone size; where given, it reads once, few, many or a size class.

D gene,V gene,J gene,CDR3 length,clone size,CDR3 protein,CDR3 DNA
TRBD2,TRBV18,TRBJ2-7,14,.,CASSPREGAYEQYF,TGTGCCAGCTCACCCCGGGAGGGGGCCTACGAGCAGTACTTC
TRBD1,TRBV27,TRBJ2-7,15,.,CASSLAGTGSYEQYF,TGTGCCAGCAGTTTAGCGGGGACAGGGTCCTACGAGCAGTACTTC
TRBD1,TRBV5-1,TRBJ2-2,16,.,CASSPIPGQITGELFF,TGCGCCAGCAGCCCAATCCCGGGACAGATCACCGGGGAGCTGTTTTTT
.,TRBV9,TRBJ1-6,16,.,CASTAAGGSYNSPLHF,TGTGCCAGCACGGCCGCCGGGGGCTCCTATAATTCACCCCTCCACTTT
TRBD2,TRBV6-5,TRBJ2-7,15,few,CASRGLAGSSYEQYF,TGTGCCAGCAGGGGACTAGCGGGGAGCTCCTACGAGCAGTACTTC
TRBD1,TRBV6-5,TRBJ2-1,15,.,CASSQTGEFYNEQFF,TGTGCCAGCAGCCAGACAGGGGAATTCTACAATGAGCAGTTCTTC
.,TRBV21-1,TRBJ1-3,15,few,CASTRKTLQGHTIYF,TGTGCCAGCACCCGAAAGACCCTACAGGGACACACCATATATTTT
.,TRBV18,TRBJ2-1,14,once,CASSPPGTPNEQFF,TGTGCCAGCTCACCACCTGGGACGCCGAATGAGCAGTTCTTC
.,TRBV5-8,TRBJ2-2,16,once,CASSLQGPPLAGELFF,TGTGCCAGCAGCTTGCAAGGGCCGCCCCTGGCCGGGGAGCTGTTTTTT
.,TRBV6-5,TRBJ1-2,15,.,CASSYSGAKNYGYTF,TGTGCCAGCAGTTACTCGGGTGCAAAGAACTATGGCTACACCTTC
.,TRBV7-9,TRBJ2-3,14,once,CASSLVGSPFTQYF,TGTGCCAGCAGCTTAGTGGGTAGCCCATTTACGCAGTATTTT
TRBD2,TRBV4-3,TRBJ2-1,18,.,CASSQALMRGGFYNEQFF,TGCGCCAGCAGCCAAGCTCTTATGCGGGGGGGATTTTACAATGAGCAGTTCTTC
.,TRBV6-6,TRBJ1-5,15,.,CASSGQGSRIQPQHF,TGTGCCAGCAGTGGGCAGGGGTCTCGTATTCAGCCCCAGCATTTT
.,TRBV7-9,TRBJ2-2,14,.,CASSLYTNTGELFF,TGTGCCAGCAGCTTATACACTAACACCGGGGAGCTGTTTTTT
TRBD2,TRBV11-3,TRBJ2-1,18,.,CASSRGASGGLIYNEQFF,TGTGCCAGCAGCCGGGGAGCTAGCGGGGGGCTAATCTACAATGAGCAGTTCTTC
TRBD2,TRBV24-1,TRBJ2-3,16,once,CATSDSGTSGVDTQYF,TGTGCCACCAGTGATTCCGGGACTAGCGGGGTGGATACGCAGTATTTT
.,TRBV30,TRBJ2-1,11,.,CAWNVYNEQFF,TGTGCCTGGAATGTGTACAATGAGCAGTTCTTC
.,TRBV12-3/TRBV12-4,TRBJ1-5,13,.,CASSLGGTQPQHF,TGTGCCAGCAGTTTAGGGGGAACTCAGCCCCAGCATTTT
.,TRBV6-5,TRBJ1-2,14,once,CASSSIIVDYGYTF,TGTGCCAGCAGTTCCATTATTGTCGACTATGGCTACACCTTC
.,TRBV9,TRBJ1-3,17,.,CASSVGGTGGSGNTIYF,TGTGCCAGCAGCGTAGGAGGGACGGGGGGCTCTGGAAACACCATATATTTT